These T cell receptor beta chains were read from a single sample in a study of cytomegalovirus exposure and HLA in healthy donors. Generated by immunoSEQ multiplex PCR, the TCRdb table keeps only in-frame clones and is missing some. The sample contains around 75,000 clones, approximately 80% of which appear only once. The sequenced sample consisted of PBMCs. Source of these receptors: a man in his forties or fifties in good health and CMV-seronegative. The CDR3 runs from the conserved cysteine through the conserved F or W. The D gene is left open where the match is weak. Some rows have no size entry. The others give once, few or many, or a class for an expanded clone.

j_gene: TRBJ2-7; d_gene: NA; v_gene: TRBV5-1; abundance: once; CDR3aa: CASSLVGSPVDSYEQYF; CDR3nt: TGCGCCAGCAGCTTGGTTGGTAGCCCTGTCGACTCCTACGAGCAGTACTTC
j_gene: TRBJ2-6; d_gene: NA; v_gene: TRBV29-1; abundance: NA; CDR3aa: CSVAGGSSGANVLTF; CDR3nt: TGCAGCGTTGCAGGTGGTAGCTCTGGGGCCAACGTCCTGACTTTC
j_gene: TRBJ1-1; d_gene: NA; v_gene: TRBV28; abundance: few; CDR3aa: CASSSSDRASEAFF; CDR3nt: NA
j_gene: TRBJ1-2; d_gene: TRBD1; v_gene: TRBV14; abundance: NA; CDR3aa: CASRRQGSSYGYTF; CDR3nt: TGTGCCAGCAGACGACAGGGGAGTTCATATGGCTACACCTTC
j_gene: TRBJ1-1; d_gene: TRBD1; v_gene: TRBV5-1; abundance: NA; CDR3aa: CASSTRQGNTEAFF; CDR3nt: TGCGCCAGCAGCACCCGACAGGGGAACACTGAAGCTTTCTTT
j_gene: TRBJ1-2; d_gene: NA; v_gene: TRBV29-1; abundance: NA; CDR3aa: CSGGGNYGYTF; CDR3nt: TGCAGCGGCGGAGGGAACTATGGCTACACCTTC
j_gene: TRBJ2-3; d_gene: TRBD1; v_gene: TRBV27; abundance: NA; CDR3aa: CASHRQGVLTDTQYF; CDR3nt: TGTGCCAGCCATCGACAGGGAGTTTTAACAGATACGCAGTATTTT
j_gene: TRBJ2-7; d_gene: NA; v_gene: TRBV13; abundance: NA; CDR3aa: CASTPTPRVHEQYF; CDR3nt: TGTGCCAGCACCCCTACCCCCAGGGTCCACGAGCAGTACTTC
j_gene: TRBJ1-2; d_gene: NA; v_gene: TRBV10-2; abundance: NA; CDR3aa: CASSPDSYGYTF; CDR3nt: TGCGCCAGCAGCCCAGACAGCTATGGCTACACCTTC
j_gene: TRBJ1-5; d_gene: NA; v_gene: TRBV5-6; abundance: few; CDR3aa: CASSLTSSGINQPQHF; CDR3nt: TGTGCCAGCAGCTTAACGTCCTCAGGGATTAATCAGCCCCAGCATTTT